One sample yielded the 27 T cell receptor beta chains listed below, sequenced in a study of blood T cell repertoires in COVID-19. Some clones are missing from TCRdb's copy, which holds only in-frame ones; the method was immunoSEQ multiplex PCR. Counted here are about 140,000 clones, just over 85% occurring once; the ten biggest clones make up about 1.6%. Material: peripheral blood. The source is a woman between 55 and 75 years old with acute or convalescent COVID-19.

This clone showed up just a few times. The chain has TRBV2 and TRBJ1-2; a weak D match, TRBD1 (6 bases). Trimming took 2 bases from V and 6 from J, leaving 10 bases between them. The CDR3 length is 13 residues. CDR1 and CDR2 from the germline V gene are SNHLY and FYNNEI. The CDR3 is CASSETGRHGYTF. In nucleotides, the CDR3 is TGTGCCAGCAGTGAAACAGGGCGGCATGGCTACACCTTC.

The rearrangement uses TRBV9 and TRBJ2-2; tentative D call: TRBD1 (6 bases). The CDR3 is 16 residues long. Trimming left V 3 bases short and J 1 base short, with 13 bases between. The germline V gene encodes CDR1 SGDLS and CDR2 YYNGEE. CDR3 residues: CASSGPGHKNTGELFF. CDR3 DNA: TGTGCCAGCAGCGGTCCGGGACACAAGAACACCGGGGAGCTGTTTTTT.

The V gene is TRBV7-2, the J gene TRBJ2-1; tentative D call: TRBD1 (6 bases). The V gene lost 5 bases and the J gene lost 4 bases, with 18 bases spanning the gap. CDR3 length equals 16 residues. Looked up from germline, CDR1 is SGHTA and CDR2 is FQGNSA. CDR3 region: CASSNRRDRRYNEQFF. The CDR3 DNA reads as TGTGCCAGCAGCAACAGGAGAGACAGGCGATACAATGAGCAGTTCTTC.

The CDR3 is CASSEQGGTEAFF. The DNA of the CDR3 is TGTGCCAGCAGTGAACAGGGAGGCACTGAAGCTTTCTTT. The genes are TRBV6-1 and TRBJ1-1; weak D call: TRBD1 (5 bases). Trimming removed 2 bases at V and 4 bases at J, with 8 bases between. CDR3 size: 13 residues. CDR1 and CDR2 (germline): MNHNS, SASEGT.

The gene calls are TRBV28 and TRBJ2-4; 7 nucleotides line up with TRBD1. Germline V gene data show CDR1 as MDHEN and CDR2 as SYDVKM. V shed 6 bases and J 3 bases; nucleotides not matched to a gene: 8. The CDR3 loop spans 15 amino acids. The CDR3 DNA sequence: TGTGCCAGCAGCCCCGGACAGGCTGGCAAAAACATTCAGTACTTC. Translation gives CASSPGQAGKNIQYF.

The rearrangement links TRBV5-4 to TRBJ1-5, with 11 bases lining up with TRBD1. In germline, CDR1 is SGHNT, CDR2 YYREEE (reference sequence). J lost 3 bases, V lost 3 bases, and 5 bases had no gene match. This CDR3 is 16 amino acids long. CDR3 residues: CASSWTGGAFNQPQHF. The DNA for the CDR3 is TGTGCCAGCAGCTGGACAGGGGGCGCTTTCAATCAGCCCCAGCATTTT.

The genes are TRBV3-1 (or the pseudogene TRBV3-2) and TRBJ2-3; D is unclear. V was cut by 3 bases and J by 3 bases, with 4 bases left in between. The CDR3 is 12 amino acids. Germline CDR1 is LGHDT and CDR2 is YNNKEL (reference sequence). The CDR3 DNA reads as TGTGCCAGCAGCCAGGAGACAGATACGCAGTATTTT. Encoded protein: CASSQETDTQYF.

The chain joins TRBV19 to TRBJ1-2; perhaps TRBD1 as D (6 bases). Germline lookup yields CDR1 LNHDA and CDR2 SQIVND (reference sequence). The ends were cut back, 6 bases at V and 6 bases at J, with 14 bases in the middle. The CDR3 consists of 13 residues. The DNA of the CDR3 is TGTGCCAGTAGCGTCACAGGGTCGCATGGCTACACCTTC. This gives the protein CASSVTGSHGYTF.

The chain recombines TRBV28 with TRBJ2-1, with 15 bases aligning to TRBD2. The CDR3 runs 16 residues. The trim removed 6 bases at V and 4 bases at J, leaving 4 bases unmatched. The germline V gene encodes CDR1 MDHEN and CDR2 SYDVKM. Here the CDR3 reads CASRTGLAGGYNEQFF. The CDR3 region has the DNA TGTGCCAGCAGGACAGGACTAGCGGGGGGGTACAATGAGCAGTTCTTC.

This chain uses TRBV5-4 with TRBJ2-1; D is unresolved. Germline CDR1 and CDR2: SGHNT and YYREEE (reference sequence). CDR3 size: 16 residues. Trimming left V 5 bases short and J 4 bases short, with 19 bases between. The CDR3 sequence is CASRTYTSQIYNEQFF. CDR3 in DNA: TGTGCCAGCAGGACATACACCTCGCAGATATACAATGAGCAGTTCTTC.

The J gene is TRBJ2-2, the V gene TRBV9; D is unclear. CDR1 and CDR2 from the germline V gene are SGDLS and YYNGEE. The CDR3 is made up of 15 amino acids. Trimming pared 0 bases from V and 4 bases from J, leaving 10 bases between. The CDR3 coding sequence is TGTGCCAGCAGCGTAGGGGCAGCCACCACCGGGGAGCTGTTTTTT. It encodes CASSVGAATTGELFF.

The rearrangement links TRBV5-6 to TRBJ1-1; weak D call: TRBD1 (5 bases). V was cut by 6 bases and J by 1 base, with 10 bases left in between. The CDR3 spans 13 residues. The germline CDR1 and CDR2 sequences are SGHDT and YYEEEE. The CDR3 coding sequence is TGTGCCAGCAACCGGGGGGGGAACACTGAAGCTTTCTTT. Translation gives CASNRGGNTEAFF.

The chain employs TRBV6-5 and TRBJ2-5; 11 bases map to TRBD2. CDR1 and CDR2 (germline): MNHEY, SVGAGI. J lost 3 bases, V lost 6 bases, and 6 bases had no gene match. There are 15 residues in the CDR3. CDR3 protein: CASRPGGLAEETQYF. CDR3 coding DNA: TGTGCCAGCAGGCCGGGGGGACTAGCGGAAGAGACCCAGTACTTC.

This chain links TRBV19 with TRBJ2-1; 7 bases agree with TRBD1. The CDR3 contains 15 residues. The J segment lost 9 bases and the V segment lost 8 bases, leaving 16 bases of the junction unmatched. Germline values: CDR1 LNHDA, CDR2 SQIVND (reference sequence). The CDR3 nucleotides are TGTGCCAGTCAGACCGGACAGGAAGTTCCGCCTGAGCAGTTCTTC. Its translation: CASQTGQEVPPEQFF. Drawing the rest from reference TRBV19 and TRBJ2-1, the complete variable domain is DGGITQSPKYLFRKEGQNVTLSCEQNLNHDAMYWYRQDPGQGLRLIYYSQIVNDFQKGDIAEGYSVSREKKESFPLTVTSAQKNPTAFYLCASQTGQEVPPEQFFGPGTRLTVL.

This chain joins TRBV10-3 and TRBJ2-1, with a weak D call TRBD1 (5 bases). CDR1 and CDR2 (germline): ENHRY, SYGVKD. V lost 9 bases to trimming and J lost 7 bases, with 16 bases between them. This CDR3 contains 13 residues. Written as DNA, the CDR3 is TGTGCCATTTTACATGAAAGGGGTAATGAGCAGTTCTTC. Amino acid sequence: CAILHERGNEQFF.

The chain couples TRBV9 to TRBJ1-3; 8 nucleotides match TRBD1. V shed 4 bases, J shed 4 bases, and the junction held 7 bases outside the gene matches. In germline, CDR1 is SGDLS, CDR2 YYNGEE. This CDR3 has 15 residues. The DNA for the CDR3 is TGTGCCAGCAGCAGTAGACAGGGGAACGGAAACACCATATATTTT. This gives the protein CASSSRQGNGNTIYF.

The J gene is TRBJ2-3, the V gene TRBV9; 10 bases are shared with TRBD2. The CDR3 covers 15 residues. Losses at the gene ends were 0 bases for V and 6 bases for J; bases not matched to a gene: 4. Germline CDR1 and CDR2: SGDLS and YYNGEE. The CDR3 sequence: CASSVVSGGADTQYF. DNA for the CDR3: TGTGCCAGCAGCGTAGTCAGCGGGGGGGCGGATACGCAGTATTTT.

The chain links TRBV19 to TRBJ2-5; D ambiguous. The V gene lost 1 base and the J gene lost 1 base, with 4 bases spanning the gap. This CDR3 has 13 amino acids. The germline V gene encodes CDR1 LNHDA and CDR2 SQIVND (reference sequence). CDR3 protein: CASSIGSQETQYF. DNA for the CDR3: TGTGCCAGTAGTATAGGCAGCCAAGAGACCCAGTACTTC.

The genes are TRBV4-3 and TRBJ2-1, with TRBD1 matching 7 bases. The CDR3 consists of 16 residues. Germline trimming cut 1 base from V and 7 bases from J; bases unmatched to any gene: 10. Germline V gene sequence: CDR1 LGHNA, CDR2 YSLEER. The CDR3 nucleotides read TGCGCCAGCAGCCAAGGGTACAGGGGTTTGGGGAATGAGCAGTTCTTC. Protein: CASSQGYRGLGNEQFF.

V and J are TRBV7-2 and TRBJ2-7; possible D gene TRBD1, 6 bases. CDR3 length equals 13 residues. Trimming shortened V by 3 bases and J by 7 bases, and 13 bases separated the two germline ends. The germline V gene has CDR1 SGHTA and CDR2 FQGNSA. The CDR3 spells CASSFRAGDEQYF. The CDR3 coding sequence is TGTGCCAGCAGCTTCCGGGCAGGGGATGAGCAGTACTTC.

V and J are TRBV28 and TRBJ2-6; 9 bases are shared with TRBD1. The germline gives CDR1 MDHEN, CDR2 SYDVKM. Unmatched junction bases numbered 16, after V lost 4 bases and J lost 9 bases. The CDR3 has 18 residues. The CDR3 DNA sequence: TGTGCCAGCAGTTACCCGACAGGGGGAAGAGCTGTTGGCAACGTCCTGACTTTC. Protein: CASSYPTGGRAVGNVLTF.

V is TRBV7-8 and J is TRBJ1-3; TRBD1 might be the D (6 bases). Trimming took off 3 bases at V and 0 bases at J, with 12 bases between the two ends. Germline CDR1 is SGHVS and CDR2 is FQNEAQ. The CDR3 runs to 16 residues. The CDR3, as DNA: TGTGCCAGCAGCTTCAACAGGGATTCCTCTGGAAACACCATATATTTT. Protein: CASSFNRDSSGNTIYF.

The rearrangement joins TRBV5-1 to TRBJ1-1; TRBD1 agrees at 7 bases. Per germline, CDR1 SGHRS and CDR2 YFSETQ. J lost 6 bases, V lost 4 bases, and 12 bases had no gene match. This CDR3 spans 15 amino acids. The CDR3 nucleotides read TGCGCCAGCAGCATAGAATTCACAGGGGTGGCTGAAGCTTTCTTT. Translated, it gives CASSIEFTGVAEAFF.

CDR3: CASSRDRGIPGELFF. CDR3 in DNA: TGTGCCAGCAGCCGGGACAGGGGTATCCCCGGGGAGCTGTTTTTT. The chain carries TRBV6-4 and TRBJ2-2; 10 nucleotides match TRBD1. Germline V lookup: CDR1 MRHNA, CDR2 SNTAGT. V shed 6 bases and J 6 bases; nucleotides not matched to a gene: 7. There are 15 residues in the CDR3.

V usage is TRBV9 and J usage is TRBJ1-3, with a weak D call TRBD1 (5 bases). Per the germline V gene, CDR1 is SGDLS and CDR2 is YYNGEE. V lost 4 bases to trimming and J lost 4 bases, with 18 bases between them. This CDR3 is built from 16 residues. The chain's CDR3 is CASSSSRGMGGNTIYF. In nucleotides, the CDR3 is TGTGCCAGCAGCTCCAGTCGGGGGATGGGCGGAAACACCATATATTTT.

As DNA, the CDR3 is TGTGCCACCAGCATTGGGAGGTTGAGCACTGAAGCTTTCTTT. Encoded protein: CATSIGRLSTEAFF. The rearrangement joins TRBV15 to TRBJ1-1; D uncertain. Germline V gene sequence: CDR1 LNHNV, CDR2 YYDKDF (reference sequence). The CDR3 runs 14 residues. The germline V and J ends were trimmed by 4 bases and 4 bases, with 13 bases remaining between them.

The chain's CDR3 is CASSLASSGKRNEQFF. CDR3 DNA sequence: TGTGCCAGCAGCTTAGCTTCTAGCGGGAAAAGAAATGAGCAGTTCTTC. The J gene is TRBJ2-1, the V gene TRBV7-3, with 9 bases lining up with TRBD2. Looked up from germline, CDR1 is SGHTA and CDR2 is FQGTGA. V dropped 2 bases and J dropped 7; count of bases not matched to a gene: 9. The CDR3 runs 16 residues.